Listed below are T cell receptor beta chains from one sample, sequenced in a study of human T cells and chemical hapten exposure. TCRdb passed the RACE reads through MiXCR, listing each CDR3 protein once. The data contain some 91,000 distinct CDR3 sequences, 25% to 30% of them seen just once; the ten biggest clones take up around 10%. The sequenced sample was whole blood, obtained in connection with sensitization to the hapten diphenylcyclopropenone (DPC). These receptors were collected from a man aged 40-50 years with alopecia areata. Some clones in this sample may be carry-over from other donors' samples. The CDR3 runs from the conserved cysteine through the conserved F or W. Each record gives: clone size, D gene, J gene, V gene, CDR3 DNA, CDR3 protein. A D gene is named only where the DNA matches it firmly. Only part of the rows carry a size: once, few, many, or a class if the clone is expanded.

-	-	TRBJ1-1	TRBV29-1	TGCAGCGTTGAAAGGGGGTCGGGGACTGAAGCTTTCTTT	CSVERGSGTEAFF
-	TRBD2	TRBJ2-3	TRBV11-2	TGTGCCAGCAGCTGGAATGGATTAGCGGGAGGGTCAGATACGCAGTATTTT	CASSWNGLAGGSDTQYF
-	-	TRBJ1-5	TRBV24-1	TGTGCCACCAGTGATTTTAATCAGCCCCAGCATTTT	CATSDFNQPQHF
-	-	TRBJ2-3	TRBV11-2	TGTGCCAGCAGCTTATGGGATAGCGGCACAGATACGCAGTATTTT	CASSLWDSGTDTQYF
-	TRBD1	TRBJ2-7	TRBV20-1	TGCAGTGCCTCGGACAGGGGGGTCGAGCAGTACTTC	CSASDRGVEQYF
many	TRBD2	TRBJ2-5	TRBV10-3	TGTGCCATCAGTGAAGACGGGAGGGGCGAGACCCAGTACTTC	CAISEDGRGETQYF
-	TRBD1	TRBJ2-3	TRBV7-9	TGTGCCAGCAGCCCAACCCCGGGACAGGGGGCCTCGGATACGCAGTATTTT	CASSPTPGQGASDTQYF
once	TRBD1	TRBJ1-6	TRBV9	TGTGCCAGCAGCGTAGCCGGGACAGAGGACTCACCCCTCCACTTT	CASSVAGTEDSPLHF
-	TRBD2	TRBJ2-5	TRBV10-1	TGCGCCAGCAGTGACCATGCGGGAGTTCGCGAGACCCGGTACTTC	CASSDHAGVRETRYF
few	TRBD2	TRBJ2-3	TRBV20-1	TGCAGTGCTAGTCGACTAGCGGTCACAGATACGCAGTATTTT	CSASRLAVTDTQYF
-	TRBD2	TRBJ2-1	TRBV20-1	TGCAGTGCTAGACTAGGACTAGCGGGAGGGGATGAGCAGTTCTTC	CSARLGLAGGDEQFF
-	-	TRBJ1-4	TRBV20-1	TGCAGTGCTAGTGACAGTACTAATGAAAAACTGTTTTTT	CSASDSTNEKLFF
-	TRBD1	TRBJ2-2	TRBV4-3	TGCGCCAGCAGCCTATTTACAGGGGGCACCGGGGAGCTGTTTTTT	CASSLFTGGTGELFF
-	-	TRBJ1-1	TRBV18	TGTGCCAGCTCCGACACTGAAGCTTTCTTT	CASSDTEAFF
-	-	TRBJ2-7	TRBV11-2	TGTGCCAGCAGCCTGGGACTGACCTACGAGCAGTACTTC	CASSLGLTYEQYF
few	-	TRBJ2-3	TRBV20-1	TGCAGTGCTAGAAAGTCGGGAGTTCGAGATACGCAGTATTTT	CSARKSGVRDTQYF
-	-	TRBJ2-7	TRBV5-1	TGCGCCAGCAGCTTGGGTCCCGAGAGCTCCTACGAGCAGTACTTC	CASSLGPESSYEQYF
-	TRBD2	TRBJ2-7	TRBV6-6	TGTGCCAGCAGTTACTCGAAACTAGCGGGAGGTCCGAGAGGATCCTACGAGCAGTACTTC	CASSYSKLAGGPRGSYEQYF
-	-	TRBJ1-4	TRBV7-2	TGTGCCAGCAGCCCTCCGGGACGCGCCGTGAAACTGTTTTTT	CASSPPGRAVKLFF
-	-	TRBJ2-5	TRBV15	TGTGCCACCAGCAGTAGGGGGACCCAGTACTTC	CATSSRGTQYF
few	-	TRBJ2-3	TRBV20-1	TGCAGTGCTAGAGACGCAGGGGCGGTCACAGATACGCAGTATTTT	CSARDAGAVTDTQYF
-	-	TRBJ1-1	TRBV27	TGTGCCAGCAGTTTATGGGGCCAGGGAGTTGACACTGAAGCTTTCTTT	CASSLWGQGVDTEAFF
-	TRBD2	TRBJ2-1	TRBV7-9	TGTGCCAGCAGCTTCCCCGGGACTAGCTTTAATGAGCAGTTCTTC	CASSFPGTSFNEQFF
-	TRBD1	TRBJ2-3	TRBV6-5	TGTGCCAGCAGTTACTCGCGACAGGGGGCTGGCACAGATACGCAGTATTTT	CASSYSRQGAGTDTQYF
-	-	TRBJ1-5	TRBV6-2/TRBV6-3	TGTGCCAGCAGTTACTCGTCGGGGGCATCCGATCAGCCCCAGCATTTT	CASSYSSGASDQPQHF
-	TRBD2	TRBJ2-3	TRBV7-2	TGTGCCAGCACCCGTGTTGCGGGAGGGGGGGCAGATACGCAGTATTTT	CASTRVAGGGADTQYF
-	TRBD2	TRBJ2-7	TRBV5-5	TGTGCCAGCAGCTTGAGGACTAGCGGTTACGAGCAGTACTTC	CASSLRTSGYEQYF
-	-	TRBJ2-3	TRBV2	TGTGCCAGCAGCAGGCGGGCGGGAACCAGCACAGATACGCAGTATTTT	CASSRRAGTSTDTQYF
few	-	TRBJ2-7	TRBV6-2/TRBV6-3	TGTGCCAGCAGTTACGATGCCGGGGCCTCCTACGAGCAGTACTTC	CASSYDAGASYEQYF
-	TRBD1	TRBJ2-7	TRBV3-1	TGTGCCAGCAGCCAAGATCGGACAGGGGCCTACGAGCAGTACTTC	CASSQDRTGAYEQYF
few	TRBD2	TRBJ2-1	TRBV20-1	TGCAGTGCGGCGACTAGCGGGAGTGGTAATGAGCAGTTCTTC	CSAATSGSGNEQFF
-	-	TRBJ2-3	TRBV20-1	TGCAGTGCTAGGGCAGGACGTCGGGATACGCAGTATTTT	CSARAGRRDTQYF
-	TRBD1	TRBJ1-1	TRBV12-3/TRBV12-4	TGTGCCAGCAGCCCCCGGGACAGGGGGACCATGAACACTGAAGCTTTCTTT	CASSPRDRGTMNTEAFF
few	-	TRBJ1-1	TRBV10-3	TGTGCCATCAGTGAAGGAGCTACAGGATGGAACACTGAAGCTTTCTTT	CAISEGATGWNTEAFF
-	-	TRBJ2-7	TRBV20-1	TGCAGTGCTAGGCCCGACGAGTACGAGCAGTACTTC	CSARPDEYEQYF
-	-	TRBJ2-5	TRBV7-6	TGTGCCAGCAGCTCCGGAGTCTTGGACCAAGAGACCCAGTACTTC	CASSSGVLDQETQYF
few	TRBD2	TRBJ2-6	TRBV27	TGTGCCAGCAGTTCCAGACCTAGCGGGAGGCCCCCTGGGGCCAACGTCCTGACTTTC	CASSSRPSGRPPGANVLTF
-	-	TRBJ2-5	TRBV7-2	TGTGCCAGCAGCTTATACAGGCAAGAGACCCAGTACTTC	CASSLYRQETQYF
many	TRBD2	TRBJ2-3	TRBV28	TGTGCCAGCGGCGGACTAGCGGGGATCACAGATACGCAGTATTTT	CASGGLAGITDTQYF
-	TRBD2	TRBJ2-1	TRBV7-3	TGTGCCAGCAGCTTAAGGGGGAGGGCTAGCGGATACAATGAGCAGTTCTTC	CASSLRGRASGYNEQFF
-	TRBD2	TRBJ2-3	TRBV20-1	TGCAGTGCGACTAGCGGGAGTGTCACGCGACCAGATACGCAGTATTTT	CSATSGSVTRPDTQYF
few	-	TRBJ1-4	TRBV2	TGTGCCAGCATGGAAGGTCACACCCGAAGACTGTTTTTT	CASMEGHTRRLFF
-	TRBD2	TRBJ2-5	TRBV20-1	TGCAGTGCTAGAGTGACAGGTGTAGCGGGAGAGGCGGAGACCCAGTACTTC	CSARVTGVAGEAETQYF
once	-	TRBJ2-3	TRBV5-1	TGCGCCAGCAGCTTGGTTACCGGGATCACAGATACGCAGTATTTT	CASSLVTGITDTQYF
few	TRBD2	TRBJ2-1	TRBV11-2	TGTGCCAGCAGCGTTACTAGCGGGAGGAGCAATGAGCAGTTCTTC	CASSVTSGRSNEQFF
-	-	TRBJ2-7	TRBV20-1	TGCAGTGCTAGCCACCCAATAGACTACGAGCAGTACTTC	CSASHPIDYEQYF
few	-	TRBJ1-1	TRBV20-1	TGCGGACGACGTTGTGTATATCACAGGCCAGCCTGGCCCGCGAGAGTGAACACTGAAGCTTTCTTT	CGRRCVYHRPAWPARVNTEAFF
few	TRBD2	TRBJ2-7	TRBV6-5	TGTGCCAGCAGTCGAGGTACCCCGGGACTAGCGGGAGGTTACGAGCAGTACTTC	CASSRGTPGLAGGYEQYF
-	-	TRBJ2-6	TRBV5-1	TGCGCCAGCAGCTTGGAACAGCTGGCCACAACTGGGGCCAACGTCCTGACTTTC	CASSLEQLATTGANVLTF
-	-	TRBJ2-3	TRBV30	TGTGCGAGGGACAGGGTCAAGCGGGAGGACACAGATACGCAGTATTTT	CARDRVKREDTDTQYF
few	-	TRBJ2-7	TRBV6-2/TRBV6-3	TGTGCCAGCAGTTACCGACCCCCCCAGGGCGTCGAGCAGTACTTC	CASSYRPPQGVEQYF
few	-	TRBJ2-6	TRBV6-6	TGTGCCAGCGGAGCGGACTCTGGGGCCAACGTCCTGACTTTC	CASGADSGANVLTF
-	-	TRBJ2-3	TRBV16	TGTGCCAGCAGCCAATCGAGCACAGATACGCAGTATTTT	CASSQSSTDTQYF
-	-	TRBJ2-2	TRBV25-1	TGTGCCAGCAGTATCTTACCTTGGGGCGGGGAGCTGTTTTTT	CASSILPWGGELFF